This TCR beta chain stems from a study of beta chain features in type 1 diabetes. Study-level points and caveats: The similarity of naive, central memory and Treg TCRB repertoires appeared greater among patients than among healthy donors. VDJ junctions from patients with type 1 diabetes contained fewer insertions and more deletions. Shorter TCRB CDR3s, moderately but significantly so, marked every one of the four CD4+ subsets in Type 1 diabetes patients.

This clone was counted between two and nine times. The antigen is not known. Expressed TCRB transcripts were sequenced, since all the RNA that had been isolated was reverse transcribed. Using immunoSEQ multiplex PCR, the repertoire was profiled, and TCRdb retains in-frame clones only, with some absent. The sample has fewer than 300,000 clones, 11% seen once. This CDR3 is 15 amino acids long. Trimming took 4 bases from V and 7 from J; bases not matched to a gene: 8. Germline loops: CDR1 MNHEY, CDR2 SMNVEV (reference sequence). It was via CD45RO/CCR7/CD25/CD127/CD95/CD27 that CD4+ naive, central memory, regulatory and stem cell-like memory cells were sorted. Sorting produced populations that all topped 98% purity.

The TCR originated in a man in his thirties or forties with type 1 diabetes. The sample consisted of naive CD4+ T cells from blood. The chain has TRBV27 and TRBJ2-1, with 9 nucleotides matching TRBD1. Here the CDR3 DNA reads TGTGCCAGCAGTTCCCGGACAGGGGTTGGGAATGAGCAGTTCTTC. Protein sequence: CASSSRTGVGNEQFF.